One sample yielded the 12 T cell receptor beta chains listed below, sequenced in a study of beta chain features in type 1 diabetes. cDNA synthesis used the whole RNA isolate, giving expressed TCRB sequences. Repertoires were generated with immunoSEQ multiplex PCR, while TCRdb's copy carries only in-frame clones and drops some. In the table there are hundreds of thousands of clones, 15% to 19% of which are singletons. Source material: naive CD4+ T cells from blood. These receptor sequences come from a young man in good health.

Only a few counts were recorded for this clone. J is TRBJ2-5 and V is TRBV28; D is perhaps TRBD1 (6 bases). The V end was cut by 5 bases, the J end by 2 bases, with 18 bases between. The CDR3 length is 16 residues. Germline V gives CDR1 MDHEN, CDR2 SYDVKM. The CDR3, as DNA: TGTGCCAGCAGTGCTCCGGGACAAGCCCTACAAGAGACCCAGTACTTC. Protein product: CASSAPGQALQETQYF.

This clone was counted only a few times. The CDR3 spells CASSPGQGPHEQYF. DNA for the CDR3: TGTGCCAGCAGTCCCGGACAGGGCCCCCACGAGCAGTACTTC. The chain has TRBV28 and TRBJ2-7, with TRBD1 matching 8 bases. The CDR3 is 14 amino acids. Germline values: CDR1 MDHEN, CDR2 SYDVKM. V lost 5 bases to trimming and J lost 5 bases; unmatched junction nucleotides: 8. Based on the CDR3 plus reference TRBV28 and TRBJ2-7, the full variable domain is DVKVTQSSRYLVKRTGEKVFLECVQDMDHENMFWYRQDPGLGLRLIYFSYDVKMKEKGDIPEGYSVSREKKERFSLILESASTNQTSMYLCASSPGQGPHEQYFGPGTRLTVT.

This clone has a single count. Here the CDR3 DNA reads TGTGCCAGCAGCTTATCGGCTAACTATGGCTACACCTTC. It yields the protein CASSLSANYGYTF. The gene calls are TRBV7-3 and TRBJ1-2; D gene uncertain. Germline CDR1 reads SGHTA; CDR2 reads FQGTGA. The CDR3 runs 13 residues. Trimming stripped 2 bases from V and 0 bases from J, with 4 bases between.

In its sample, this clone was seen a few times. The chain has TRBV19 and TRBJ2-1; D may be TRBD1 (6 bases). Trimming removed 11 bases at V and 4 bases at J, with 18 bases between. This CDR3 comprises 14 residues. Germline V gene data show CDR1 as LNHDA and CDR2 as SQIVND (reference sequence). The CDR3 sequence is CACTRDKSYNEQFF. The CDR3 nucleotides read TGTGCCTGCACCCGGGACAAGTCATACAATGAGCAGTTCTTC.

This clone came up a few times. This sequence joins TRBV5-1 and TRBJ1-1; 8 bases align to TRBD1. The length of the CDR3 is 14 residues. The germline gives CDR1 SGHRS, CDR2 YFSETQ. J lost 3 bases, V lost 4 bases, and 5 bases had no gene match. The CDR3 bases are TGCGCCAGCAGCCCCGGGACAGGAGACACTGAAGCTTTCTTT. Translating it yields CASSPGTGDTEAFF.

The chain couples TRBV5-4 to TRBJ1-2; tentative D call: TRBD1 (6 bases). Germline CDR1 SGHNT, CDR2 YYREEE (reference sequence). V shed 4 bases and J shed 5 bases, with 18 bases lying between them. The CDR3 covers 15 residues. CDR3 residues: CASSPGEGVRYGYTF. In nucleotides, the CDR3 is TGTGCCAGCAGCCCCGGGGAGGGGGTCCGGTATGGCTACACCTTC.

The chain's CDR3 is CASSQQDEAGKETQYF. CDR3 DNA: TGCGCCAGCAGCCAGCAGGACGAAGCGGGGAAAGAGACCCAGTACTTC. This chain uses TRBV4-3 with TRBJ2-5, with TRBD2 identical over 7 bases. Germline-derived CDR1 and CDR2 are LGHNA and YSLEER. The CDR3 runs to 16 residues. V was clipped by 3 bases and J by 3 bases; unmatched bases: 10.

This clone was seen more than once but under ten times. This CDR3 is also generated by other DNA sequences in the sample. The chain carries TRBV18 and TRBJ1-1, with 10 positions matching TRBD1. This CDR3 contains 14 residues. Germline V gene data show CDR1 as KGHSH and CDR2 as LQKENI. Unmatched junction bases numbered 4, after V lost 3 bases and J lost 6 bases. CDR3 amino acids: CASSPDRGSAEAFF. The DNA for the CDR3 is TGTGCCAGCTCACCGGACAGGGGGAGTGCTGAAGCTTTCTTT.

The chain carries TRBV7-3 and TRBJ1-2; D call uncertain. Germline CDR1 and CDR2: SGHTA and FQGTGA. Trimming stripped 5 bases from V and 1 base from J, with 2 bases between. The CDR3 runs 11 residues. CDR3 coding DNA: TGTGCCAGCAGCGGTAACTATGGCTACACCTTC. Its translation is CASSGNYGYTF.

The sample holds a few counts of this clone. This chain uses TRBV5-1 with TRBJ2-1; D remains ambiguous. Germline V gene data show CDR1 as SGHRS and CDR2 as YFSETQ. Trimming left V 3 bases short and J 2 bases short, with 15 bases between. The CDR3 runs 16 residues. This chain's CDR3 is CASSYVSSQPYNEQFF. The CDR3 DNA is TGCGCCAGCAGCTATGTCAGTTCCCAACCCTACAATGAGCAGTTCTTC.

The chain employs TRBV4-1 and TRBJ2-2; a weak D match, TRBD2 (6 bases). This CDR3 is built from 15 residues. The germline V and J ends were trimmed by 3 bases and 2 bases, with 10 bases remaining between them. The germline V gene encodes CDR1 MGHRA and CDR2 YSYEKL. The CDR3 bases are TGCGCCAGCAGCCAGCGGGAACAAAACACCGGGGAGCTGTTTTTT. Residues: CASSQREQNTGELFF.

This clone was seen a few times. Other DNA variants within this sample encode the same CDR3. The chain recombines TRBV7-2 with TRBJ1-1; unclear D gene. The CDR3 has 12 amino acids. V was cut by 2 bases and J by 4 bases, with 5 bases left in between. Germline CDR1 is SGHTA and CDR2 is FQGNSA. CDR3 nucleotides: TGTGCCAGCAGCTTACGGGGCACTGAAGCTTTCTTT. As protein: CASSLRGTEAFF.